Below are 9 T cell receptor beta chains sequenced from a single sample in a study of T cells in Graves' hyperthyroidism and ophthalmopathy. RNA transcripts yielded amplified TCR beta CDR3 regions. With the HTBI primer set, the TCR CDR3 went through a first round of RT-PCR. MiXCR, run by TCRdb on the multiplex PCR reads, gives a single entry per CDR3 protein. In the table there are roughly 640,000 distinct CDR3 sequences, roughly 15% of which are singletons. Material: blood. These receptors were collected from a woman aged 40 to 50 with Graves' ophthalmopathy.

This clonotype was seen at least ten times. The chain carries TRBV5-1 and TRBJ2-3, with D maybe TRBD1 (5 bases). Germline lookup yields CDR1 SGHRS and CDR2 YFSETQ. This CDR3 comprises 12 residues. Between the trimmed V and J ends, which lost 8 bases and 5 bases, there was a span of 12 bases. CDR3 bases: TGCGCCAGGAAAGGGGTTGGAGATACGCAGTATTTT. Translating gives CARKGVGDTQYF.

The V call is TRBV27, the J call TRBJ1-2, with D hard to call. V lost 3 bases and J lost 3, with 14 bases in between. Germline lookup yields CDR1 MNHEY and CDR2 SMNVEV (reference sequence). CDR3 size: 15 residues. This CDR3 is CASSFSSGSYYGYTF. CDR3 nucleotides: TGTGCCAGCAGTTTTTCATCCGGCTCATACTATGGCTACACCTTC.

The V and J genes are TRBV6-1 and TRBJ2-4, with 9 bases matching TRBD2. V was pared by 3 bases and J by 6 bases, with 9 bases of the junction left unmatched. This CDR3 spans 16 amino acids. The germline CDR1 and CDR2 sequences are MNHNS and SASEGT. CDR3 DNA sequence: TGTGCCAGCAGTGAGCCCACAGCGGGGGGATTAAACATTCAGTACTTC. Translation: CASSEPTAGGLNIQYF.

The sample holds a few counts of this clonotype. V usage is TRBV29-1 and J usage is TRBJ1-1; D gene ambiguous. From germline, CDR1 is SQVTM and CDR2 ANQGSEA. The CDR3 is 11 residues long. The V and J ends lost 7 bases and 1 base respectively, with 7 bases between them. The CDR3 region is CSALRNTEAFF. CDR3 coding DNA: TGCAGCGCCTTAAGGAACACTGAAGCTTTCTTT.

This clonotype was found a few times. A much larger clone is a single base away; this may be a read error. V usage is TRBV20-1 and J usage is TRBJ1-1, with D hard to call. Germline V gives CDR1 DFQATT, CDR2 SNEGSKA (reference sequence). The CDR3 loop spans 11 amino acids. The V and J ends lost 3 bases and 1 base respectively, with 3 bases between them. CDR3 loop: CSASWNTEAFF. DNA for the CDR3: TGCAGTGCTAGCTGGAACACTGAAGCTTTCTTT.

This clonotype was found a few times. The chain has TRBV6-1 and TRBJ2-2; TRBD2 is a possible D gene (6 bases). This CDR3 is built from 14 residues. Deletions cut 7 bases from V and 2 bases from J, with 11 bases between. Germline-derived CDR1 and CDR2 are MNHNS and SASEGT. The CDR3 DNA is TGTGCCAGCAAGATTAGCGGAAACACCGGGGAGCTGTTTTTT. This gives the protein CASKISGNTGELFF.

This clonotype came up many times. DNA of the CDR3: TGTGCCAGCAGTCCCATCCGGTGGGGCACTGAAGCTTTCTTT. Translation gives CASSPIRWGTEAFF. The rearrangement links TRBV27 to TRBJ1-1, with D unresolved. Germline V gene lookup returns CDR1 MNHEY and CDR2 SMNVEV (reference sequence). The CDR3 extends over 14 amino acids. Trimming stripped 5 bases from V and 4 bases from J, with 14 bases between.

This clonotype was recorded many times. The chain links TRBV7-9 to TRBJ2-5, with D perhaps TRBD2 (6 bases). The CDR3 sequence is 13 residues long. Trimming took 5 bases from V and 3 from J, leaving 10 bases between them. CDR1 SEHNR and CDR2 FQNEAQ come from the germline V gene (reference sequence). CDR3 protein: CASSIVAEETQYF. The CDR3 DNA sequence: TGTGCCAGCAGCATAGTAGCGGAAGAGACCCAGTACTTC.

This clonotype was recorded at least ten times. V usage is TRBV3-1 and J usage is TRBJ2-1; the match to TRBD2 covers 11 bases. The CDR3 is 16 amino acids. V lost 3 bases and J lost 4; bases outside the gene matches: 5. The germline CDR1 and CDR2 sequences are LGHDT and YNNKEL (reference sequence). Here the CDR3 DNA reads TGTGCCAGCAGCCATAGCGGGGGGGCTTTGTACAATGAGCAGTTCTTC. Translated, it gives CASSHSGGALYNEQFF.